What follows is one TCR beta chain and its context. What it binds is not known. This record comes from a study of cytomegalovirus exposure and HLA in healthy donors. CDR1 and CDR2 (germline): MNHEY, SMNVEV (reference sequence). The CDR3 extends over 17 amino acids. The J segment lost 2 bases and the V segment lost 6 bases, leaving 16 bases of the junction unmatched. Study-level points and caveats: In a later analysis, V- and J-gene trimming of beta chains associated with a DCLRE1C missense variant, replicated independently. By HLA locus, TCR association rates varied in a later analysis, with DRB1 showing the most and HLA-C the fewest.

13 Jbeta primers and 60 Vbeta primers were used for the PCR. How the authors handled the data: Later analysis identified approximately 80 million unique TCR beta chains, about 10 million shared. The data were produced by immunoSEQ multiplex PCR, yet TCRdb's version contains in-frame clones alone and is incomplete. That table supplies the V and J calls and clone size; D and trimming were determined from the DNA. Of fewer than 150,000 clones in the sample, 70% to 80% were seen once. The rearrangement uses TRBV27 and TRBJ2-7; TRBD2 aligns across 7 bases. The clonotype was recovered from a man younger than 35 in good health and CMV-seronegative. The sequencing sample was made of PBMCs. CDR3 amino acids: CASRTHLRASGAYEQYF. The CDR3 nucleotides are TGTGCCAGCAGGACCCACCTTCGGGCTAGCGGTGCCTACGAGCAGTACTTC.